This TCR beta chain was sequenced for a study of shared clonotypes between healthy human individuals. Broader study findings: Richness estimates generally favored naive over memory subsets. Clonotype sharing across several donors was observed for about 5.2% of naive CD4 clonotypes.

Only Caucasian adults living in Nashville, Tennessee made up the donor group. Assay: immunoSEQ multiplex PCR; the TCRdb copy retains only in-frame clones and omits some. This sample has about 2,500,000 clones, with just over 90% found just once. Details on this clone: Antigen: not known.

The source is a man in his late teens or twenties in good health. The sample comprised naive CD4+ T cells sorted from blood. The subset here: CD45RA+ positively selected.

The CDR3 DNA follows: TGTGCCAGCAGTGAAGCCGGGACAGCCCTAGCCAAAAACATTCAGTACTTC. Translation gives CASSEAGTALAKNIQYF. The V call is TRBV25-1, the J call TRBJ2-4; TRBD1 aligns across 7 bases. This CDR3 region has 17 residues. The germline V gene encodes CDR1 MGHDK and CDR2 SYGVNS. With 2 bases clipped from V and 0 bases from J, the junction kept 7 bases outside the gene matches.